This TCR beta chain was documented in a study of cytomegalovirus exposure and HLA in healthy donors. With regard to this clone: Its target is not known.

CDR1 and CDR2 (germline): SGHRS, YFSETQ. The length of the CDR3 is 15 residues. Trimming took off 4 bases at V and 5 bases at J, with 18 bases between the two ends. Findings and caveats of the study: Three chains linked to CMV were shown in vitro to be specific for CMV antigens.

Assay: immunoSEQ multiplex PCR; the TCRdb copy retains only in-frame clones and omits some. The sample contains about 100,000 clones, roughly 84% of which appear only once. This receptor was obtained from a woman between 18 and 29 years old in good health and CMV-seronegative. The chain joins TRBV5-1 to TRBJ2-5; unclear D gene. Sequencing was performed on PBMCs. CDR3 loop: CASSSTGSKVETQYF. In nucleotides, the CDR3 is TGCGCCAGCAGCAGTACCGGGTCGAAGGTGGAGACCCAGTACTTC.